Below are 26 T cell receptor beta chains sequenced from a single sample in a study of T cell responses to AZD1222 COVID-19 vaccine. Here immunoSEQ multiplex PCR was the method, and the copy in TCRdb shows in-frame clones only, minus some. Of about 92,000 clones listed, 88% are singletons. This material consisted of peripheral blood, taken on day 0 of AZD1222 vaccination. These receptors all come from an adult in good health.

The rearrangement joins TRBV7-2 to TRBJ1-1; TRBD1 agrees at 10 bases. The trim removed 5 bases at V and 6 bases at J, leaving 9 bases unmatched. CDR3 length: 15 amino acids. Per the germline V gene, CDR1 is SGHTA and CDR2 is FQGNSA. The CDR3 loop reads CASSPEGTGVAEAFF. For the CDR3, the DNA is TGTGCCAGCAGCCCTGAAGGGACAGGGGTCGCTGAAGCTTTCTTT.

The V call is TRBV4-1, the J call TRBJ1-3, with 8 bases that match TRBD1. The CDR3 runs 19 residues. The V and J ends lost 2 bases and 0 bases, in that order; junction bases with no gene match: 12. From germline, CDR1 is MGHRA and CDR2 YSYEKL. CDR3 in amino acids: CASSQFRQGSFFSGNTIYF. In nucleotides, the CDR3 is TGCGCCAGCAGCCAATTCCGACAGGGGTCCTTCTTCTCTGGAAACACCATATATTTT.

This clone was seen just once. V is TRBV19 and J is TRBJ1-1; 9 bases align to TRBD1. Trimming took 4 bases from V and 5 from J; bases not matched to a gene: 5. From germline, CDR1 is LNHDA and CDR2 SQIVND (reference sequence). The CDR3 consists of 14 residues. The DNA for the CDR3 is TGTGCCAGTAGTAGGGACAGGGAGGGAACTGAAGCTTTCTTT. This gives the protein CASSRDREGTEAFF.

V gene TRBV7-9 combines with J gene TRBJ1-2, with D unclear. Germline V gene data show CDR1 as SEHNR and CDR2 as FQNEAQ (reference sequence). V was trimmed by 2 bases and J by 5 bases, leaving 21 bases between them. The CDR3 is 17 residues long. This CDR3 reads CASSLQVFDFRHYGYTF. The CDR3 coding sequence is TGTGCCAGCAGCTTACAGGTTTTTGATTTTCGACATTATGGCTACACCTTC. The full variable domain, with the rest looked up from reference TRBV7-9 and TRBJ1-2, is DTGVSQNPRHKITKRGQNVTFRCDPISEHNRLYWYRQTLGQGPEFLTYFQNEAQLEKSRLLSDRFSAERPKGSFSTLEIQRTEQGDSAMYLCASSLQVFDFRHYGYTFGSGTRLTVV.

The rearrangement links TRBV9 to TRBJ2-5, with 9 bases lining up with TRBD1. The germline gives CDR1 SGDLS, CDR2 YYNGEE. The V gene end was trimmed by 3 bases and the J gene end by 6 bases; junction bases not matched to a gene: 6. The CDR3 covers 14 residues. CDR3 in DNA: TGTGCCAGCAGCGAGGCGGGACAGGGAAAGACCCAGTACTTC. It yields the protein CASSEAGQGKTQYF.

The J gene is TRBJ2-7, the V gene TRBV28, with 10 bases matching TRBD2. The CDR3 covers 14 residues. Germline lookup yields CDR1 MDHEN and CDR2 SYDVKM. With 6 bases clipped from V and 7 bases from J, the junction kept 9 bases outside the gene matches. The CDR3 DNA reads TGTGCCAGCAGCAGGAATTTAGCGGGAGGTGAGCAGTACTTC. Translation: CASSRNLAGGEQYF.

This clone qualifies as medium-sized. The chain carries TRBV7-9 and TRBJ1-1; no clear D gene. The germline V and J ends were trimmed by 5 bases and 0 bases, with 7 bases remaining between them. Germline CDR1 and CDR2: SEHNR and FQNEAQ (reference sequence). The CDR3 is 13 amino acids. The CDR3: CASSPALNTEAFF. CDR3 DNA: TGTGCCAGCAGCCCAGCCTTGAACACTGAAGCTTTCTTT.

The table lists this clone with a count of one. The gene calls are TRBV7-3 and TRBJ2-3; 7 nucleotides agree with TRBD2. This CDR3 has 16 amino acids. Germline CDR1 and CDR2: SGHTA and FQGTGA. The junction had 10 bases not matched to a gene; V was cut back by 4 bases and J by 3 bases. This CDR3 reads CASSSSLWRETDTQYF. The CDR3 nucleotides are TGTGCCAGCAGCTCCTCCCTGTGGCGGGAGACAGATACGCAGTATTTT.

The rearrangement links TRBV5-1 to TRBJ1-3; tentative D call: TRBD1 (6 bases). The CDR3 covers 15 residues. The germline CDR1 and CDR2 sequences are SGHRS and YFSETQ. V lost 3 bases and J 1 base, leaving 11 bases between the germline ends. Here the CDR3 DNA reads TGCGCCAGCAGCTCTTCTACAGGGTCTGGAAACACCATATATTTT. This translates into CASSSSTGSGNTIYF.

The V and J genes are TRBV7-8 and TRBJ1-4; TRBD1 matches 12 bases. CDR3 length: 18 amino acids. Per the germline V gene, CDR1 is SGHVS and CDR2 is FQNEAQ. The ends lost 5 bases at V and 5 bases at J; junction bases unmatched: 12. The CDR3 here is CASSEGDRGQASNEKLFF. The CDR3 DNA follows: TGTGCCAGCAGCGAGGGGGACAGGGGGCAGGCATCAAATGAAAAACTGTTTTTT.

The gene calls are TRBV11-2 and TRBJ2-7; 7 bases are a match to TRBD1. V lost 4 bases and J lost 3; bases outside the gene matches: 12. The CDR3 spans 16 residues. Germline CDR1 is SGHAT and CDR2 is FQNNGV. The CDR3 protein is CASSSRRTGVNYEQYF. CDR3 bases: TGTGCCAGCAGCTCCCGTCGAACAGGGGTCAACTACGAGCAGTACTTC.

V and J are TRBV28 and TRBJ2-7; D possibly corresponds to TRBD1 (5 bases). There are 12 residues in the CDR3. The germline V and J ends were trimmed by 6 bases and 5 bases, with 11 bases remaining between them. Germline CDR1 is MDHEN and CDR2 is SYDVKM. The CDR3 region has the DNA TGTGCCAGCAGGACCCAGGGAAACGAGCAGTACTTC. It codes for CASRTQGNEQYF. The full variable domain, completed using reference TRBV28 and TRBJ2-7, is DVKVTQSSRYLVKRTGEKVFLECVQDMDHENMFWYRQDPGLGLRLIYFSYDVKMKEKGDIPEGYSVSREKKERFSLILESASTNQTSMYLCASRTQGNEQYFGPGTRLTVT.

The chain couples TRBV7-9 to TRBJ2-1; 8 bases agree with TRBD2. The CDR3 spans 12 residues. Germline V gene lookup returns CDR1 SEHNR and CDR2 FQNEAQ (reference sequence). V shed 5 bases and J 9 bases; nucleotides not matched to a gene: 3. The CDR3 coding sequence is TGTGCCAGCAGCAGGACTAGCTTTGAGCAGTTCTTC. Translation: CASSRTSFEQFF.

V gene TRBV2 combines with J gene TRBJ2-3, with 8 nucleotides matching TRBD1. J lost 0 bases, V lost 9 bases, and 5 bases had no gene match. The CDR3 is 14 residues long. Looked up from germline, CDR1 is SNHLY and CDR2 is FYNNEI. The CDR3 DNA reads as TGTGCCAGAAAGACAGGGGTGAGCACAGATACGCAGTATTTT. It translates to CARKTGVSTDTQYF.

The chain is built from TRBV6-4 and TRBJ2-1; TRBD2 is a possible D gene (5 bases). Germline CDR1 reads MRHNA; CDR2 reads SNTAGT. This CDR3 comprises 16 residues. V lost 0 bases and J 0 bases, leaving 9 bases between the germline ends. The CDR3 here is CASSDSTGSSYNEQFF. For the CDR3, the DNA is TGTGCCAGCAGTGACTCGACGGGGAGCTCCTACAATGAGCAGTTCTTC.

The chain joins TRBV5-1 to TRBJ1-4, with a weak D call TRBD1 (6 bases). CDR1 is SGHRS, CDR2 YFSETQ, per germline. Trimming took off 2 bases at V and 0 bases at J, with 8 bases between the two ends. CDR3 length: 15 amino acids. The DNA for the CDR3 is TGCGCCAGCAGCTTACAGGGTTCAACTAATGAAAAACTGTTTTTT. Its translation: CASSLQGSTNEKLFF.

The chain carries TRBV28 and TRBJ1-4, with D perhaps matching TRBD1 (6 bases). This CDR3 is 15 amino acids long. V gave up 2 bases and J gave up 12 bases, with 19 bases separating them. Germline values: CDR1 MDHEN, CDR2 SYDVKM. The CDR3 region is CASSLSAVVQGELFF. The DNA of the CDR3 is TGTGCCAGCAGTTTAAGCGCCGTCGTACAGGGAGAACTGTTTTTT.

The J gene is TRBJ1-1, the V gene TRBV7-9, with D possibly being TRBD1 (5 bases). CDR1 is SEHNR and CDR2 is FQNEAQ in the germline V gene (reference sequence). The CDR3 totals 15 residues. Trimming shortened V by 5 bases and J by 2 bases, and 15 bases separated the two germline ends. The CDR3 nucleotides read TGTGCCAGCAGCACCTGGAGGGGCGGTAACACTGAAGCTTTCTTT. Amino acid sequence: CASSTWRGGNTEAFF.

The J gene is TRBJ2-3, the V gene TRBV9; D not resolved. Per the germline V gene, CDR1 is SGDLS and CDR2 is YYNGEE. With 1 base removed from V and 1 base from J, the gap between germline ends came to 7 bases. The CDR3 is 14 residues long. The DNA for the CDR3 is TGTGCCAGCAGCGTAAGCCAACGCACAGATACGCAGTATTTT. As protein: CASSVSQRTDTQYF.

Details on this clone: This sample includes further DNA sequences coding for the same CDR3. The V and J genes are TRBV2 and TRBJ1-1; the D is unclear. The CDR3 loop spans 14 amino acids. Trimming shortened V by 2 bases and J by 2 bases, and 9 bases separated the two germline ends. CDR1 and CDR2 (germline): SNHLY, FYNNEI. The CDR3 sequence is CASSERTTNTEAFF. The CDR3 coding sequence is TGTGCCAGCAGTGAACGAACAACCAACACTGAAGCTTTCTTT.

CDR3 protein: CASSLGYTGELFF. For the CDR3, the DNA is TGTGCCAGCAGCTTGGGGTACACCGGGGAGCTGTTTTTT. The V and J genes are TRBV5-4 and TRBJ2-2; D not certain. This CDR3 is built from 13 residues. Germline CDR1 reads SGHNT; CDR2 reads YYREEE (reference sequence). Trimming took 0 bases from V and 3 from J, leaving 3 bases between them. The variable domain in full, completed from reference TRBV5-4 and TRBJ2-2, reads ETGVTQSPTHLIKTRGQQVTLRCSSQSGHNTVSWYQQALGQGPQFIFQYYREEENGRGNFPPRFSGLQFPNYSSELNVNALELDDSALYLCASSLGYTGELFFGEGSRLTVL.

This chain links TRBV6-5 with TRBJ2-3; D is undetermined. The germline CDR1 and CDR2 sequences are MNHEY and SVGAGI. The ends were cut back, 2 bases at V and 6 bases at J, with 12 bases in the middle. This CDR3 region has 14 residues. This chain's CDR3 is CASSYDIVSDTQYF. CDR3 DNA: TGTGCCAGCAGTTACGATATTGTGTCGGATACGCAGTATTTT.

The CDR3: CASRLTDRGNSPLHF. CDR3 nucleotides: TGTGCCAGCAGACTTACAGACAGGGGAAATTCACCCCTCCACTTT. The V gene is TRBV11-2, the J gene TRBJ1-6, with 8 bases fitting TRBD1. Trimming took 6 bases from V and 7 from J; bases not matched to a gene: 8. This CDR3 comprises 15 residues. The germline gives CDR1 SGHAT, CDR2 FQNNGV.

The CDR3 sequence: CASSLPSGELFF. The CDR3 nucleotides read TGCGCCAGCAGCTTGCCCTCCGGGGAGCTGTTTTTT. The rearrangement joins TRBV5-1 to TRBJ2-2; the D is unclear. The CDR3 has 12 amino acids. The V and J ends lost 1 base and 6 bases respectively, with 4 bases between them. Germline V gene sequence: CDR1 SGHRS, CDR2 YFSETQ.

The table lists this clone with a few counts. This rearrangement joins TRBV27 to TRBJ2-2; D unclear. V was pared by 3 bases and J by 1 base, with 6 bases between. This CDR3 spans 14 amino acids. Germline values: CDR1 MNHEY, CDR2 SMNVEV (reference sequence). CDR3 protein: CASSFWGNTGELFF. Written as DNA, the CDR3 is TGTGCCAGCAGTTTTTGGGGGAACACCGGGGAGCTGTTTTTT.

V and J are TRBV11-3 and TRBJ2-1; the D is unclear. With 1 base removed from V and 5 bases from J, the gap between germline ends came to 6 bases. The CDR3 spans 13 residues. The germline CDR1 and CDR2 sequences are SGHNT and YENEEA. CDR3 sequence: CASSLVMDNEQFF. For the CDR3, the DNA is TGTGCCAGCAGCTTAGTAATGGACAATGAGCAGTTCTTC.